This T cell receptor (beta chain) was observed in a study of blood T cell repertoires in COVID-19. Background on the study: Specimens from acute and convalescent COVID-19 originated in the United States, Italy and Spain. The analysed material was cDNA or gDNA that came from T cells, B-cell-depleted T cells, or PBMCs.

In the original analysis: Amplifying reference gene primers gave estimates of nucleated cell counts. TCRdb's table, derived via immunoSEQ multiplex PCR, lists solely in-frame clones and lacks some. The V and J calls and clone size are taken from that table; D and trimming were inferred from the DNA. The sample lists about 17,000 clones, around 82% seen once, with approximately 22% in the top ten. The length of the CDR3 is 15 residues. CDR1 is SGHTA and CDR2 is FQGNSA in the germline V gene. With V trimmed by 2 bases and J by 6 bases, 3 bases remained unmatched. Source material: peripheral blood. This rearrangement joins TRBV7-2 to TRBJ2-3; 12 bases are shared with TRBD2. The receptor comes from a man between 60 and 70 years old with active or convalescent COVID-19. This CDR3 reads CASSLLAGGPDTQYF. The CDR3 nucleotides are TGTGCCAGCAGCTTACTAGCGGGAGGGCCCGATACGCAGTATTTT.